Below are 17 T cell receptor beta chains sequenced from a single sample in a study of blood T cell repertoires in COVID-19. Produced via immunoSEQ multiplex PCR; TCRdb's table is partial and in-frame only. The sample consists of roughly 200,000 clones, about 86% of them appearing once. The sequenced sample was peripheral blood. The origin of the receptors is a man aged 40-50 years with active or convalescent COVID-19.

CDR3 residues: CASSLQGDRTQYF. The CDR3 DNA reads TGTGCCAGTAGCCTACAGGGGGACCGGACCCAGTACTTC. This chain joins TRBV19 and TRBJ2-5, with TRBD1 matching 8 bases. The J segment lost 7 bases and the V segment lost 6 bases, leaving 7 bases of the junction unmatched. The CDR3 runs 13 residues. Germline V CDR1 and CDR2: LNHDA, SQIVND (reference sequence).

This clone was observed once. The V gene is TRBV9, the J gene TRBJ1-2; D may be TRBD1 (6 bases). This CDR3 is 13 amino acids long. In germline, CDR1 is SGDLS, CDR2 YYNGEE. V lost 0 bases and J lost 8, with 11 bases in between. CDR3 region: CASSVGDMWGYTF. The CDR3 nucleotides are TGTGCCAGCAGCGTAGGGGACATGTGGGGCTACACCTTC.

The rearrangement links TRBV2 to TRBJ1-5, with TRBD1 identical over 9 bases. Germline CDR1 SNHLY, CDR2 FYNNEI. After removal of 3 bases from V and 3 bases from J, the junction contained 18 bases not matched to a gene. The CDR3 is made up of 20 amino acids. The CDR3 sequence: CASSDRNRGLYGDLNQPQHF. For the CDR3, the DNA is TGTGCCAGCAGTGATAGAAACAGGGGGCTTTACGGTGACCTCAATCAGCCCCAGCATTTT.

The V call is TRBV15, the J call TRBJ2-7; 7 nucleotides agree with TRBD1. V shed 3 bases and J 2 bases; nucleotides not matched to a gene: 7. Germline V gives CDR1 LNHNV, CDR2 YYDKDF (reference sequence). The CDR3 covers 15 residues. The CDR3 DNA reads as TGTGCCACCAGCAGCCGAGACAGGGTCCCCTACGAGCAGTACTTC. Encoded protein: CATSSRDRVPYEQYF.

This clone has at least ten counts. The CDR3 region has the DNA TGTGCCAGCAGGCTAGCGGGGGTCGAGGGTGAGCAGTTCTTC. It encodes CASRLAGVEGEQFF. V usage is TRBV2 and J usage is TRBJ2-1; TRBD2 agrees at 10 bases. The CDR3 runs to 14 residues. Per the germline V gene, CDR1 is SNHLY and CDR2 is FYNNEI. Trimming at V came to 6 bases and at J to 9 bases, leaving 8 bases not matched to a gene.

Only a few counts were recorded for this clone. V usage is TRBV19 and J usage is TRBJ1-3; D ambiguous. CDR3 length: 16 amino acids. Per germline, CDR1 LNHDA and CDR2 SQIVND (reference sequence). The V end lost 4 bases, the J end lost 0 bases, and 13 bases lay between the germline ends. CDR3 loop: CASSTSAGYSGNTIYF. In DNA form, the CDR3 reads TGTGCCAGTAGTACGTCAGCGGGGTACTCTGGAAACACCATATATTTT.

The V gene is TRBV19, the J gene TRBJ2-2; 9 bases are shared with TRBD2. This CDR3 contains 14 residues. CDR1 and CDR2 from the germline V gene are LNHDA and SQIVND (reference sequence). Unmatched junction bases numbered 1, after V lost 3 bases and J lost 5 bases. CDR3 in amino acids: CASSILAGTGELFF. The DNA for the CDR3 is TGTGCCAGTAGTATCCTAGCGGGGACCGGGGAGCTGTTTTTT.

The chain joins TRBV11-2 to TRBJ1-1; possible D gene TRBD1, 5 bases. The ends were cut back, 2 bases at V and 1 base at J, with 8 bases in the middle. Germline V lookup: CDR1 SGHAT, CDR2 FQNNGV. The CDR3 spans 14 residues. CDR3 sequence reads: CASSLTGQNTEAFF. CDR3 DNA: TGTGCCAGCAGCTTAACAGGACAGAACACTGAAGCTTTCTTT.

The chain links TRBV7-6 to TRBJ2-3, with TRBD2 matching over 14 bases. The CDR3 runs 18 residues. J was trimmed by 4 bases and V by 2 bases; bases with no gene match: 8. The V gene's germline CDR1 is SGHVS and CDR2 FNYEAQ. DNA of the CDR3: TGTGCCAGCAGCTTAATACAGGGACTAGCGGGAGCCGCAGATACGCAGTATTTT. This translates into CASSLIQGLAGAADTQYF. The full variable domain, in which reference TRBV7-6 and TRBJ2-3 provide the parts outside the CDR3, is GAGVSQSPRYKVTKRGQDVALRCDPISGHVSLYWYRQALGQGPEFLTYFNYEAQQDKSGLPNDRFSAERPEGSISTLTIQRTEQRDSAMYRCASSLIQGLAGAADTQYFGPGTRLTVL.

The CDR3 protein is CASSLAVTGTYGYTF. The CDR3 DNA follows: TGTGCCAGCAGCTTAGCAGTGACAGGGACCTATGGCTACACCTTC. The V and J genes are TRBV7-9 and TRBJ1-2; 7 positions agree with TRBD1. The CDR3 loop spans 15 amino acids. Trimming cost V 0 bases and J 4 bases; bases outside gene matches: 5. Germline CDR1 and CDR2: SEHNR and FQNEAQ (reference sequence).

CDR3 nucleotide sequence: TGTGCCAGCAGTTCATACCTGACAGGGTCATGGTCACCCCTCCACTTT. The encoded protein is CASSSYLTGSWSPLHF. The gene calls are TRBV27 and TRBJ1-6, with 7 bases matching TRBD1. CDR1 and CDR2 (germline): MNHEY, SMNVEV (reference sequence). V trimming: 4 bases; J trimming: 10 bases; junction bases outside the gene matches: 13. The CDR3 loop spans 16 amino acids.

The chain couples TRBV30 to TRBJ1-2, with 11 bases aligning to TRBD1. V was pared by 7 bases and J by 8 bases, with 27 bases of the junction left unmatched. This CDR3 has 19 amino acids. Germline-derived CDR1 and CDR2 are GTSNPN and SVGIG (reference sequence). The CDR3 here is CASTRRTGGWAHTSKGYTF. Here the CDR3 DNA reads TGTGCCTCTACCCGACGGACAGGGGGCTGGGCTCATACATCAAAAGGCTACACCTTC.

The chain uses TRBV3-1 (or the pseudogene TRBV3-2) and TRBJ1-6; D ambiguous. The CDR3 has 14 residues. Germline CDR1 LGHDT, CDR2 YNNKEL (reference sequence). The V gene lost 1 base and the J gene lost 7 bases, with 8 bases spanning the gap. For the CDR3, the DNA is TGTGCCAGCAGCCAAGTCGTTATGAATTCACCCCTCCACTTT. Residues: CASSQVVMNSPLHF.

The chain couples TRBV18 to TRBJ1-1; tentative D call: TRBD1 (5 bases). The CDR3 is made up of 15 amino acids. V was cut by 2 bases and J by 6 bases, with 16 bases left in between. CDR1 is KGHSH and CDR2 is LQKENI in the germline V gene. This CDR3 reads CASSPRSGRDAEAFF. CDR3 DNA sequence: TGTGCCAGCTCACCAAGGTCCGGGAGGGACGCTGAAGCTTTCTTT.

This CDR3 reads CASSSLQNQPQHF. The CDR3, as DNA: TGTGCCAGCAGCTCATTACAGAATCAGCCCCAGCATTTT. The chain couples TRBV7-2 to TRBJ1-5; D remains unclear. V gave up 4 bases and J gave up 4 bases, with 8 bases separating them. CDR3 length equals 13 residues. Germline V gives CDR1 SGHTA, CDR2 FQGNSA.

This chain links TRBV29-1 with TRBJ1-2; D is unresolved. The CDR3 runs to 10 residues. V was trimmed by 7 bases and J by 5 bases, leaving 8 bases between them. The germline gives CDR1 SQVTM, CDR2 ANQGSEA. The CDR3 nucleotides read TGCAGCGCGCCGGGGTATGGCTACACCTTC. It codes for CSAPGYGYTF.

The chain uses TRBV11-3 and TRBJ2-2; TRBD1 matches at 9 bases. J gave up 4 bases and V 4 bases, and 4 bases lay outside the gene matches. The CDR3 consists of 15 residues. CDR1 SGHNT and CDR2 YENEEA come from the germline V gene. CDR3 bases: TGTGCCAGCAGCTCCGGACAGGGGATCACCGGGGAGCTGTTTTTT. Its translation is CASSSGQGITGELFF.